What follows describes a single TCR beta chain. What it binds is unknown. CDR3 size: 15 residues. From germline, CDR1 is MNHEY and CDR2 SMNVEV (reference sequence). V lost 8 bases and J lost 4; bases outside the gene matches: 13. This sample is drawn from a study of blood T cells in healthy people across ages. As for the study in general: For every two T cells, template switching captured about one barcoded beta molecule. Study-level results: Naive and antigen-experienced cells were not separated, limiting conclusive comparison. It was the long-lived donors that had more naive CD4+ cells and higher diversity than aged donors. Diversity estimated from one million T cells was considered an underestimate.

Together with a sample-barcoded 5' primer, a J-beta primer mix was included in a second PCR lasting about 6 to 11 cycles. TCRdb re-derived calls from the 5' RACE reads in MiXCR, one entry per CDR3 protein. The table lists more than 1.4 million distinct CDR3 sequences, roughly 40% of them singletons. The source is a woman under 30 in good health. V and J are TRBV27 and TRBJ1-2; 7 positions match TRBD1. The source material was blood. CDR3 DNA sequence: TGTGCCAGCCGGACCCTAGGAGGGGGCAGCTATGGCTACACCTTC. Translating gives CASRTLGGGSYGYTF.